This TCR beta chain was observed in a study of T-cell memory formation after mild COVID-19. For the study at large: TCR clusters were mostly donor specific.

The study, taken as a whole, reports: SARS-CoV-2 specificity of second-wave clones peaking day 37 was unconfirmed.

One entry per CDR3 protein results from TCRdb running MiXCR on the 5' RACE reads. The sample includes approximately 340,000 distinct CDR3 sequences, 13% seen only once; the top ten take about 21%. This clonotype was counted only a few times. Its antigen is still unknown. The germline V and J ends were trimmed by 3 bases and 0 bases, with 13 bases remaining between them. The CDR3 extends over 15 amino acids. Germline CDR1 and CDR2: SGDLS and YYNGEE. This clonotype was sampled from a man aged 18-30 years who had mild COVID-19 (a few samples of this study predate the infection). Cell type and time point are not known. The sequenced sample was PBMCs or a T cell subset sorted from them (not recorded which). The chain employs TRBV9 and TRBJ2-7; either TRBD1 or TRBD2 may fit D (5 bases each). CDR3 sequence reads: CASSAGNGASYEQYF. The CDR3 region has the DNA TGTGCCAGCAGCGCTGGAAACGGGGCCTCCTACGAGCAGTACTTC. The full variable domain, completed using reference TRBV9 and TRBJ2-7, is DSGVTQTPKHLITATGQRVTLRCSPRSGDLSVYWYQQSLDQGLQFLIQYYNGEERAKGNILERFSAQQFPDLHSELNLSSLELGDSALYFCASSAGNGASYEQYFGPGTRLTVT.